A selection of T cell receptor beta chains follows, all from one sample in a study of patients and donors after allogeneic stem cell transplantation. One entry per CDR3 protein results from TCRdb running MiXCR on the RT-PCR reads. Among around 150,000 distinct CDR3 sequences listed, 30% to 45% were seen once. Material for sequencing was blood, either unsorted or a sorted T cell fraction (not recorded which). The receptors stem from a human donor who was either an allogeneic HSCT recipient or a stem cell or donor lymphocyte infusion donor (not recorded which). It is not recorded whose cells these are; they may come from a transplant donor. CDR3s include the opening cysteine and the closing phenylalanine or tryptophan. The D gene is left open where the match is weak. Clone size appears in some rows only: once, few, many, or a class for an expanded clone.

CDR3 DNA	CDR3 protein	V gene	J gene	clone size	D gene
TGTGCCACCAGTGATTACCAGGGGAATGGCTACACCTTC	CATSDYQGNGYTF	TRBV24-1	TRBJ1-2	few	-
TGCAGCGTTGGGGCATCCGGGCCTTACACTGAAGCTTTCTTT	CSVGASGPYTEAFF	TRBV29-1	TRBJ1-1	few	-
TGTGCCAGCTTCAAATTAGGGGGAATCACCTACAATGAGCAGTTCTTC	CASFKLGGITYNEQFF	TRBV28	TRBJ2-1	-	-
TGTGCCAGCAGTTTATCCCCCTCTCCGAACACTGAAGCTTTCTTT	CASSLSPSPNTEAFF	TRBV27	TRBJ1-1	-	-
TGTGCCAGCAGCTTCGCCGGGGTGGGGGAGCTGTTTTTT	CASSFAGVGELFF	TRBV7-9	TRBJ2-2	-	-
TGTGCCAGCGGCACAGGCCTCGCAGATACGCAGTATTTT	CASGTGLADTQYF	TRBV12-3/TRBV12-4	TRBJ2-3	few	-
TGTGCCAGCAGCGCCCGAGGATTTGAGACCCAGTACTTC	CASSARGFETQYF	TRBV9	TRBJ2-5	few	-
TGTGCCAGCAGTTACTCAAGAGGAAAGGTGGGGAATGAGCAGTTCTTC	CASSYSRGKVGNEQFF	TRBV6-5	TRBJ2-1	once	-
TGTGCCAGCAGCGGGCGGTCTGGAGGATTGGAGTACTTC	CASSGRSGGLEYF	TRBV7-9	TRBJ2-4	once	-
TGTGCCAGCAGGACTCACCCTAACTATGGCTACACCTTC	CASRTHPNYGYTF	TRBV6-5	TRBJ1-2	few	-
TGTGCCAGCAGCCCCCCCTCCGGGACAGTCAATGAGCAGTTCTTC	CASSPPSGTVNEQFF	TRBV28	TRBJ2-1	-	TRBD1
TGTGCCACCCGGACTAGCGGGGGCACCGGGGAGCTGTTTTTT	CATRTSGGTGELFF	TRBV6-2/TRBV6-3	TRBJ2-2	few	TRBD2
TGCAGTGCTGACCGGACCAGTCACATTGGAAACACCATATATTTT	CSADRTSHIGNTIYF	TRBV20-1	TRBJ1-3	-	-
TGTGCCAGCAGCTCCCGGGGTCCCGGGGAGGAAAAACTGTTTTTT	CASSSRGPGEEKLFF	TRBV12-3/TRBV12-4	TRBJ1-4	few	-
TGTGCCAGCAGCGTAGACGACCTTCCGGGGGCCAAAAACATTCAGTACTTC	CASSVDDLPGAKNIQYF	TRBV9	TRBJ2-4	-	-
TGTGCCAGCAGTGAATCAATCCCCAATGAGCAGTTCTTC	CASSESIPNEQFF	TRBV25-1	TRBJ2-1	few	-
TGTGCCAGCAGCCTACAGGAGTATAGCAATCAGCCCCAGCATTTT	CASSLQEYSNQPQHF	TRBV5-6	TRBJ1-5	-	-
TGTGCCAGTAGTAGCCCCAGTATCGGCCTCAGGGATACGCAGTATTTT	CASSSPSIGLRDTQYF	TRBV19	TRBJ2-3	-	-
TGTGCCACCAGTGAACCTACAGGGCCTCTGGGGCCCCAGCATTTT	CATSEPTGPLGPQHF	TRBV24-1	TRBJ1-5	many	-
TGTGCCAGCAGTTTAGCAGGGACGAACACTGAAGCTTTCTTT	CASSLAGTNTEAFF	TRBV12-3/TRBV12-4	TRBJ1-1	-	-
TGTGCCAGCAGTTTTAGGGCAATTAGCAATCAGCCCCAGCATTTT	CASSFRAISNQPQHF	TRBV12-3/TRBV12-4	TRBJ1-5	-	-
TGTGCCAGCAGTCCCTTCACACCAACTGAAGCTTTCTTT	CASSPFTPTEAFF	TRBV28	TRBJ1-1	-	-
TGCAGTGCTGGTGACAGAGATAGCAATCAGCCCCAGCATTTT	CSAGDRDSNQPQHF	TRBV20-1	TRBJ1-5	few	-
TGCAGCGTTGGGGGACAGGGTACCACAGATACGCAGTATTTT	CSVGGQGTTDTQYF	TRBV29-1	TRBJ2-3	once	TRBD1